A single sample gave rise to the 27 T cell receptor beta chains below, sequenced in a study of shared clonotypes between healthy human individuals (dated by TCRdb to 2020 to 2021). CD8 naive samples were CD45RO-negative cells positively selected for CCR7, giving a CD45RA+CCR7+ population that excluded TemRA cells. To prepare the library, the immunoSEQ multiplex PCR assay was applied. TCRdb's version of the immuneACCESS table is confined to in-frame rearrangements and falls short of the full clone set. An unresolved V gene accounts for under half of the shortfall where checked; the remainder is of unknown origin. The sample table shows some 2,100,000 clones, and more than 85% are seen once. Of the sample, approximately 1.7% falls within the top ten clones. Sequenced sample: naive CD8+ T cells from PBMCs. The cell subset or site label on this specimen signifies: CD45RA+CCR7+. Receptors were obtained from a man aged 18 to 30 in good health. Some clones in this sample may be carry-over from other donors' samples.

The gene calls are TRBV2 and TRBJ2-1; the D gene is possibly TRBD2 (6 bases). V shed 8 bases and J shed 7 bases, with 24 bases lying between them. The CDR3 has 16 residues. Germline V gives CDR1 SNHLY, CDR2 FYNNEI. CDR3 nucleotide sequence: TGTGCCAGCCGCTCAGCGACTAGGAATAGGCGTAATGAGCAGTTCTTC. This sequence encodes CASRSATRNRRNEQFF. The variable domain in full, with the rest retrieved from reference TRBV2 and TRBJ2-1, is EPEVTQTPSHQVTQMGQEVILRCVPISNHLYFYWYRQILGQKVEFLVSFYNNEISEKSEIFDDQFSVERPDGSNFTLKIRSTKLEDSAMYFCASRSATRNRRNEQFFGPGTRLTVL.

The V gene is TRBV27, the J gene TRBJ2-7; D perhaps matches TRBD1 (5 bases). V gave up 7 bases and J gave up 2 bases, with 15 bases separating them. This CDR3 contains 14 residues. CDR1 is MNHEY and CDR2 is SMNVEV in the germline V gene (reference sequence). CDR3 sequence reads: CASTSPGFPYEQYF. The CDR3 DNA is TGTGCCAGCACCTCGCCAGGGTTCCCCTACGAGCAGTACTTC.

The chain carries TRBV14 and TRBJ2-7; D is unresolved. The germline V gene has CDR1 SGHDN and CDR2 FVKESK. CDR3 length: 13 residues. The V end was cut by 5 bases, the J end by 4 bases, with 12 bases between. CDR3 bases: TGTGCCAGCAGCTCAGACACCTCTTACGAGCAGTACTTC. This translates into CASSSDTSYEQYF.

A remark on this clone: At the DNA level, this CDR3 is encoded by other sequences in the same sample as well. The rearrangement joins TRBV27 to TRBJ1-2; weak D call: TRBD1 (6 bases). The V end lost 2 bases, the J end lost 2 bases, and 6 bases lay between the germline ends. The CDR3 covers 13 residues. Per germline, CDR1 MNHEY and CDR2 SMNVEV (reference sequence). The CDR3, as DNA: TGTGCCAGCAGTTTAGGGACAAACTATGGCTACACCTTC. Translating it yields CASSLGTNYGYTF.

CDR3 DNA: TGTGCCAGCAGCTTAATCGACAGCACAGATACGCAGTATTTT. Residues: CASSLIDSTDTQYF. The chain links TRBV7-9 to TRBJ2-3; D is uncertain. The CDR3 runs to 14 residues. CDR1 is SEHNR and CDR2 is FQNEAQ in the germline V gene (reference sequence). Trimming removed 2 bases from V and 0 bases from J, with 6 bases in between.

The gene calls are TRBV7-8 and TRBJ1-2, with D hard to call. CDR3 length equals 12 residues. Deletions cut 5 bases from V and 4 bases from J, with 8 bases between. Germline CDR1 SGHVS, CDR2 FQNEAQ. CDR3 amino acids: CASSPQFYGYTF. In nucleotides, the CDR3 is TGTGCCAGCAGCCCACAGTTCTATGGCTACACCTTC.

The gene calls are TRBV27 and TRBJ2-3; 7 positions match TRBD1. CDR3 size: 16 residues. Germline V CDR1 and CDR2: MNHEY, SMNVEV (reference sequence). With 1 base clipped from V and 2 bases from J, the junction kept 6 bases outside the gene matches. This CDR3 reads CASSLFRDRHTDTQYF. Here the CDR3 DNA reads TGTGCCAGCAGTTTATTCCGGGACAGACACACAGATACGCAGTATTTT.

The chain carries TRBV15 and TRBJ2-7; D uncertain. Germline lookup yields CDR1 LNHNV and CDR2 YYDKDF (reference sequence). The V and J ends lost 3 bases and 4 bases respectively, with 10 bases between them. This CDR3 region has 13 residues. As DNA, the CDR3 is TGTGCCACCAGCAGGACCCTCCGGTACGAGCAGTACTTC. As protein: CATSRTLRYEQYF.

CDR3: CASSRTSGRPANTGELFF. As DNA, the CDR3 is TGTGCCAGCAGCCGGACTAGCGGGAGGCCGGCGAACACCGGGGAGCTGTTTTTT. V usage is TRBV7-6 and J usage is TRBJ2-2, with 14 nucleotides matching TRBD2. This CDR3 spans 18 amino acids. V lost 5 bases to trimming and J lost 0 bases; unmatched junction nucleotides: 5. Germline CDR1 SGHVS, CDR2 FNYEAQ.

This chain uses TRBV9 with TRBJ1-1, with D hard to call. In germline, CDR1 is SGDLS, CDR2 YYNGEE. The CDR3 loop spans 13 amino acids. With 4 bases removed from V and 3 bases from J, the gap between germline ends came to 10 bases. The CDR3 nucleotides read TGTGCCAGCAGCCTAGGGTGGGACACTGAAGCTTTCTTT. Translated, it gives CASSLGWDTEAFF.

The CDR3 reads CASSDRGGEQFF. The CDR3 region has the DNA TGTGCCAGCAGCGACAGGGGCGGTGAGCAGTTCTTC. The chain has TRBV28 and TRBJ2-1; 8 positions agree with TRBD1. Trimming took 6 bases from V and 9 from J; bases not matched to a gene: 4. The CDR3 consists of 12 residues. Germline V CDR1 and CDR2: MDHEN, SYDVKM.

The CDR3 nucleotides read TGTGCCAGCAGTGACCCAGCGGGAGGTAGAGATACGCAGTATTTT. Translation: CASSDPAGGRDTQYF. The chain uses TRBV6-1 and TRBJ2-3, with 9 bases fitting TRBD2. Germline V lookup: CDR1 MNHNS, CDR2 SASEGT. Germline trimming cut 3 bases from V and 5 bases from J; bases unmatched to any gene: 6. The CDR3 has 15 amino acids.

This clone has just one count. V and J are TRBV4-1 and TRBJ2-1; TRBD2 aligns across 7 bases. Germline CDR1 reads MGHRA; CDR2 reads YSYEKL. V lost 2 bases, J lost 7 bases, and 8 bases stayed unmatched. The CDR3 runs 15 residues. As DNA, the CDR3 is TGCGCCAGCAGCCAATCCCATTGGGGGGGGAATGAGCAGTTCTTC. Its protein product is CASSQSHWGGNEQFF.

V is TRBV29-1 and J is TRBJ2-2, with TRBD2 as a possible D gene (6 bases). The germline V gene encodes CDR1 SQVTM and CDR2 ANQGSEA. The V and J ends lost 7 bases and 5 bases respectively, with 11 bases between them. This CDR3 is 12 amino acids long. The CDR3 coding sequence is TGCAGCGCCCCCCGGGGGACCGGGGAGCTGTTTTTT. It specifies CSAPRGTGELFF.

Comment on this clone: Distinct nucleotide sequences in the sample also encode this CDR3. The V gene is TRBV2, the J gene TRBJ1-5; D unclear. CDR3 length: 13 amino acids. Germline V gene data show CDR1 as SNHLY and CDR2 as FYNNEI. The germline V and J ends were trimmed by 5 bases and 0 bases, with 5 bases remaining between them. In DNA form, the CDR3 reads TGTGCCAGCAGTCCCCGTAGCAATCAGCCCCAGCATTTT. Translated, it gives CASSPRSNQPQHF.

CDR3 region: CASSQDKTGVFYEQYF. The DNA of the CDR3 is TGCGCCAGCAGCCAAGATAAGACGGGAGTTTTCTACGAGCAGTACTTC. The chain has TRBV4-1 and TRBJ2-7, with D perhaps TRBD2 (6 bases). The CDR3 is made up of 16 amino acids. Deletions cut 0 bases from V and 3 bases from J, with 15 bases between. Germline CDR1 reads MGHRA; CDR2 reads YSYEKL.

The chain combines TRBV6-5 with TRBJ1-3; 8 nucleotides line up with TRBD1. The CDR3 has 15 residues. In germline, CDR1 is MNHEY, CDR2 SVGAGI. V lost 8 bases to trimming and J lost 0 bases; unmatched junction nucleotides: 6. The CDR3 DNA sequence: TGTGCCAGCGGGGACAGGCCCTACTCTGGAAACACCATATATTTT. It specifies CASGDRPYSGNTIYF.

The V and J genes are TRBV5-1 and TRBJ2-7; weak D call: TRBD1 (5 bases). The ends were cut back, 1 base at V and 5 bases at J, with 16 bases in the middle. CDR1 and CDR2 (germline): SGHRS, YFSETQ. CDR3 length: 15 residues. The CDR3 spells CASSLRQQVPDEQYF. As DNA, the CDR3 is TGCGCCAGCAGCTTGAGACAACAGGTGCCGGACGAGCAGTACTTC.

In nucleotides, the CDR3 is TGTGCCAGCAGTCCCTCAAACAGGGATAGCAATCAGCCCCAGCATTTT. This translates into CASSPSNRDSNQPQHF. The V call is TRBV27, the J call TRBJ1-5; possible D gene TRBD1, 6 bases. The CDR3 length is 16 residues. Per germline, CDR1 MNHEY and CDR2 SMNVEV (reference sequence). With 5 bases removed from V and 0 bases from J, the gap between germline ends came to 14 bases.

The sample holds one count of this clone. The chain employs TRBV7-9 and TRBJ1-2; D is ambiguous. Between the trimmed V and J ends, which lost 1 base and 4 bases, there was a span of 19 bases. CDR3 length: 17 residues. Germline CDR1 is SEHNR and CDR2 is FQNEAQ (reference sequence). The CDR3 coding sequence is TGTGCCAGCAGCTTAGTACAGAACCTAGAAAACCTCTATGGCTACACCTTC. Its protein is CASSLVQNLENLYGYTF.

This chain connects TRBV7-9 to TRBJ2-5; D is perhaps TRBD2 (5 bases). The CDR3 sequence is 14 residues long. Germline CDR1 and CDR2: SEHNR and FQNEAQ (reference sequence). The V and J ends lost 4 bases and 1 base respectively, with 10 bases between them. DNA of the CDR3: TGTGCCAGCAGCTCACGGGGATTCCAAGAGACCCAGTACTTC. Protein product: CASSSRGFQETQYF.

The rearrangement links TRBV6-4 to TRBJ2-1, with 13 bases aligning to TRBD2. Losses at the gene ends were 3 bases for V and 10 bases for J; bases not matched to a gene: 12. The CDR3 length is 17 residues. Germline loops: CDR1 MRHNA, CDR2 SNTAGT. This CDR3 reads CASSEVGLAGEDGEQFF. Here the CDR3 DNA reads TGTGCCAGCAGTGAAGTTGGACTAGCGGGAGAAGATGGCGAGCAGTTCTTC.

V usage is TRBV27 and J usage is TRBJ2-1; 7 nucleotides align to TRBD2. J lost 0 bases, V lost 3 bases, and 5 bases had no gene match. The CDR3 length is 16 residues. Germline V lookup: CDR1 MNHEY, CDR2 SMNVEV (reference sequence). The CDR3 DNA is TGTGCCAGCAGTTTCTCAGCGGGAAGCTCCTACAATGAGCAGTTCTTC. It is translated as CASSFSAGSSYNEQFF.

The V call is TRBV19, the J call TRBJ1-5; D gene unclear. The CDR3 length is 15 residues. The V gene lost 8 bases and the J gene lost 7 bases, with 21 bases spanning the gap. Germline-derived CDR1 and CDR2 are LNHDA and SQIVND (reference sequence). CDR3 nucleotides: TGTGCCAGTCAACTTTATGGGGAAGGGTGGCAGCCCCAGCATTTT. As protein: CASQLYGEGWQPQHF.

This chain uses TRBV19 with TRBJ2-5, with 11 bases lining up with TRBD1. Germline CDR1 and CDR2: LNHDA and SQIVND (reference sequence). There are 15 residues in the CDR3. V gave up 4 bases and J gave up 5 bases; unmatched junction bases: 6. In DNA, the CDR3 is TGTGCCAGTAGTAACGGACAGGGGGCGTCGGAGACCCAGTACTTC. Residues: CASSNGQGASETQYF.

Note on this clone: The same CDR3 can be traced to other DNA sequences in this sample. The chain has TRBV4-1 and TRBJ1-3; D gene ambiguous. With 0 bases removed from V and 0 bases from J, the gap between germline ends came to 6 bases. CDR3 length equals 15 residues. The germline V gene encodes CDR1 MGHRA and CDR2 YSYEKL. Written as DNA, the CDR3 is TGCGCCAGCAGCCAAGATCTCGGCTCTGGAAACACCATATATTTT. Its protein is CASSQDLGSGNTIYF.

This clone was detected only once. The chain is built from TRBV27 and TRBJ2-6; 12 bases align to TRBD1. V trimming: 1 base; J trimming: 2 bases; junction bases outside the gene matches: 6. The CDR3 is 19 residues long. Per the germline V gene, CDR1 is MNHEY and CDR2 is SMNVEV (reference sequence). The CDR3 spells CASSLWGQGAQTGANVLTF. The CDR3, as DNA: TGTGCCAGCAGTTTATGGGGACAGGGGGCGCAGACTGGGGCCAACGTCCTGACTTTC.